What follows is one T cell receptor (beta chain) and its context. Its target is unknown. The survey-level immunoSEQ assay was used. This table comes from immunoSEQ multiplex PCR, and its TCRdb copy is limited to in-frame clones, with some not included. The data show about 43,000 clones, approximately 80% seen once. Trimming cost V 4 bases and J 2 bases, with 8 bases left between them. This CDR3 has 13 residues. The germline CDR1 and CDR2 sequences are SGHAT and FQNNGV. This sample was included in a study of fetal regulatory T cell absence and autoimmunity. About the research overall: Without clinical diabetes, IPEX patients showed exocrine pancreas autoimmunity.

Overall study findings and caveats: Broadly similar TRB gene family usage was seen in pancreas and cord blood. Pancreas TCRs were oligoclonally enriched versus cord blood, some clones over 95-fold.

This TCR was recovered from a newborn boy with IPEX syndrome. Sequences were obtained from cord blood. The genes are TRBV11-2 and TRBJ1-2; D perhaps matches TRBD1 (6 bases). CDR3 in amino acids: CASSWDKNYGYTF. CDR3 DNA sequence: TGTGCCAGCAGCTGGGACAAAAACTATGGCTACACCTTC.